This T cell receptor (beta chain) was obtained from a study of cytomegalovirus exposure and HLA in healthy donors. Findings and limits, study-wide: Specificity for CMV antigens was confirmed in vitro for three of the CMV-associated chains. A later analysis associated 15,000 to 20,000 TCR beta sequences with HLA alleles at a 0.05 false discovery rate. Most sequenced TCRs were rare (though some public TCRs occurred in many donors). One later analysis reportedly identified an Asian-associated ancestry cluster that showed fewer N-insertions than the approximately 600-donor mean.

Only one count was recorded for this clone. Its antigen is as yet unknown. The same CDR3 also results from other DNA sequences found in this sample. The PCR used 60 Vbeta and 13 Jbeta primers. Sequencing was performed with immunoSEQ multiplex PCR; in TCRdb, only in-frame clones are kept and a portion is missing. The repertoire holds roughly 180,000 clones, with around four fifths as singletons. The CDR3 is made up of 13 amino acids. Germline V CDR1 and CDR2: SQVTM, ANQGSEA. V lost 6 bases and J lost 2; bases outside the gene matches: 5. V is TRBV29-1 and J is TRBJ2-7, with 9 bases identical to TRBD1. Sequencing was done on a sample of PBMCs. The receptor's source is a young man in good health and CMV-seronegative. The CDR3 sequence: CSVPGQGTYEQYF. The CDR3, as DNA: TGCAGCGTCCCGGGACAGGGAACCTACGAGCAGTACTTC.